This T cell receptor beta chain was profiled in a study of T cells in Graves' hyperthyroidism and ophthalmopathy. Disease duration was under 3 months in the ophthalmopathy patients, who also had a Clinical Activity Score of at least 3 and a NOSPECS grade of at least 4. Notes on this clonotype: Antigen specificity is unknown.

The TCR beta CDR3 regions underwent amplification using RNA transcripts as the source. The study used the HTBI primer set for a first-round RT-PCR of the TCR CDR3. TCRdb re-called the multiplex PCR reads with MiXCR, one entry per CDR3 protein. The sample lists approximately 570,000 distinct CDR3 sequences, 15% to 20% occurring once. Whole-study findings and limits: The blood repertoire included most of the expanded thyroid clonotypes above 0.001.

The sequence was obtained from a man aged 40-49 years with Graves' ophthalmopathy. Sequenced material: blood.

CDR3 residues: CASSVFRDSNYEQYF. The CDR3 coding sequence is TGTGCCAGCAGCGTATTCCGGGACTCAAACTACGAGCAGTACTTC. The chain joins TRBV9 to TRBJ2-7; tentatively, D is TRBD2 (6 bases). Germline values: CDR1 SGDLS, CDR2 YYNGEE. Trimming removed 1 base at V and 3 bases at J, with 14 bases between. The CDR3 loop spans 15 amino acids.